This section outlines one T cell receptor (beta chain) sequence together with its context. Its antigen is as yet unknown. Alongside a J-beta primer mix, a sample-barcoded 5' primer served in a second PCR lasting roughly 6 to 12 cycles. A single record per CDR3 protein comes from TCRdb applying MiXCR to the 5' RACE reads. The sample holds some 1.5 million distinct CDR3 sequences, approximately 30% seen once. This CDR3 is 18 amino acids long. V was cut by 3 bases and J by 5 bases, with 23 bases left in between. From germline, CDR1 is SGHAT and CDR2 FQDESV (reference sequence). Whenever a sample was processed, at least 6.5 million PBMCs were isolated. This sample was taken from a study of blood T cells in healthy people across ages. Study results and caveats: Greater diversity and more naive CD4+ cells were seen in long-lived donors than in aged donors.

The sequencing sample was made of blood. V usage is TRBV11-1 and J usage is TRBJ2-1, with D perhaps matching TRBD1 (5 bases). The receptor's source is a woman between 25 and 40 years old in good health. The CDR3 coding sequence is TGTGCCAGCAGCTTGGTAGGCAGGGCGGAAATCCCGCACAATGAGCAGTTCTTC. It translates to CASSLVGRAEIPHNEQFF.